This T cell receptor (beta chain) was sequenced for a study of graft-versus-host responses after intestinal transplantation. Study-wide context: All recipients were transplanted with multivisceral, liver-intestinal, or isolated intestinal grafts. For approximately three years after anti-thymocyte globulin induction, all recipients took tacrolimus and steroids.

Using immunoSEQ multiplex PCR, the repertoire was profiled, and TCRdb retains in-frame clones only, with some absent. The table includes 20,000 to 30,000 clones, roughly 90% detected once. This CDR3 is 13 amino acids long. V was clipped by 6 bases and J by 3 bases; unmatched bases: 2. CDR1 and CDR2 from the germline V gene are MNHEY and SMNVEV (reference sequence). The clonotype comes from a human patient who received an intestinal transplant, so some T cells may come from the graft donor. V usage is TRBV27 and J usage is TRBJ2-1, with 7 nucleotides matching TRBD1. Here the sequenced sample was PBMCs, taken around 40 days after intestinal transplant. CDR3 sequence reads: CASRDRSYNEQFF. The CDR3, as DNA: TGTGCCAGCAGGGACAGGAGCTACAATGAGCAGTTCTTC.